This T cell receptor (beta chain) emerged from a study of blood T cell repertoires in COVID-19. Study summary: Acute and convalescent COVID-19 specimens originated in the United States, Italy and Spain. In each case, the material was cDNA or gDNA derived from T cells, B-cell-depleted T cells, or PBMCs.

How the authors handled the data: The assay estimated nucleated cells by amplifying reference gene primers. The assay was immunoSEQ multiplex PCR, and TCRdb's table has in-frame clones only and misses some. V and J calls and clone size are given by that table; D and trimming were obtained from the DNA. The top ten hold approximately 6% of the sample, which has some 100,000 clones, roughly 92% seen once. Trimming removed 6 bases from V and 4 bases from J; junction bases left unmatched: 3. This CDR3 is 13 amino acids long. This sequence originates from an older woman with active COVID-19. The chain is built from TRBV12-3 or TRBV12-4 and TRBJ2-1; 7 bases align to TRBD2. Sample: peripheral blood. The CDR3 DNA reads TGTGCCAGCAGCCGGGACTATTACAATGAGCAGTTCTTC. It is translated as CASSRDYYNEQFF.